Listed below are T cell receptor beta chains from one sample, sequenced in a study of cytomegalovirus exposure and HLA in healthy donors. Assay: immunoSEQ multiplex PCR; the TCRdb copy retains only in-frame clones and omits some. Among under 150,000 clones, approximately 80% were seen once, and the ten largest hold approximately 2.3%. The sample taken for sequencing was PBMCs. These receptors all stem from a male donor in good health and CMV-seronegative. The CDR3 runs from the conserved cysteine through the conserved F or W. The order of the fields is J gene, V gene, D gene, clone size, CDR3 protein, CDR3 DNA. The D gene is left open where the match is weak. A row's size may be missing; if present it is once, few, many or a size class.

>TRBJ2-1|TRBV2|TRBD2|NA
CASSVAGESFF
TGTGCCAGCAGTGTGGCGGGAGAGAGTTTCTTC
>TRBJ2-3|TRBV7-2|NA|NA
CASSVSGSTQYF
TGTGCCAGCAGCGTTTCGGGTAGTACGCAGTATTTT
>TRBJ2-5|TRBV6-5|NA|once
CATHRGNSPGTQYF
TGTGCCACCCACCGGGGGAACTCCCCAGGGACCCAGTACTTC
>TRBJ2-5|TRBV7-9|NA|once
CASSFRALDSPQETQYF
TGTGCCAGCAGCTTCAGGGCCTTGGACAGTCCTCAAGAGACCCAGTACTTC
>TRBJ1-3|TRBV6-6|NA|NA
CASSRGTGSGNTIYF
TGTGCCAGCAGTAGGGGGACGGGCTCTGGAAACACCATATATTTT
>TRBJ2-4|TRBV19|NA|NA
CASSIHAVVGGNIQYF
TGTGCCAGTAGTATACACGCCGTGGTGGGAGGAAACATTCAGTACTTC
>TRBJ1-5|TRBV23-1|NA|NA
CASSQQWVGDQPQHF
TGCGCCAGCAGTCAGCAGTGGGTAGGGGATCAGCCCCAGCATTTT
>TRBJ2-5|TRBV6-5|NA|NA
CASSTTRDFPGYF
TGTGCCAGCAGTACGACACGGGACTTCCCGGGGTACTTC
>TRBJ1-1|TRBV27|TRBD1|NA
CASSFTATGDTEAFF
TGTGCCAGCAGTTTTACCGCGACAGGGGACACTGAAGCTTTCTTT
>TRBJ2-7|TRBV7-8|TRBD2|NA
CASSLAAGGGEQYF
TGTGCCAGCAGCTTAGCAGCGGGAGGAGGGGAGCAGTACTTC
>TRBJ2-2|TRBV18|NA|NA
CASSVLSGELFF
TGTGCCAGCTCCGTGTTATCTGGGGAGCTGTTTTTT
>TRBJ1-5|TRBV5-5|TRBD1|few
CASSETGGVNQPQHF
TGTGCCAGCAGCGAGACAGGGGGCGTGAATCAGCCCCAGCATTTT
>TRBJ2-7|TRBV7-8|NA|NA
CASRAANSYEQYF
TGTGCCAGCAGAGCAGCGAACTCCTACGAGCAGTACTTC
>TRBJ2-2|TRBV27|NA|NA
CASSSGHNTGELFF
TGTGCCAGCAGTTCCGGTCATAACACCGGGGAGCTGTTTTTT
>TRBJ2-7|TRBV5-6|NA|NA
CASKDRQDYEQYF
TGTGCCAGCAAAGACAGGCAGGACTACGAGCAGTACTTC
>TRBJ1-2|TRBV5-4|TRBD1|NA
CASSLPGQGALYGYTF
TGTGCCAGCAGCTTGCCGGGACAGGGGGCCCTCTATGGCTACACCTTC
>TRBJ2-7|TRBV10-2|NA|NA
CASSEGAEQYF
TGCGCCAGCAGTGAGGGGGCCGAGCAGTACTTC